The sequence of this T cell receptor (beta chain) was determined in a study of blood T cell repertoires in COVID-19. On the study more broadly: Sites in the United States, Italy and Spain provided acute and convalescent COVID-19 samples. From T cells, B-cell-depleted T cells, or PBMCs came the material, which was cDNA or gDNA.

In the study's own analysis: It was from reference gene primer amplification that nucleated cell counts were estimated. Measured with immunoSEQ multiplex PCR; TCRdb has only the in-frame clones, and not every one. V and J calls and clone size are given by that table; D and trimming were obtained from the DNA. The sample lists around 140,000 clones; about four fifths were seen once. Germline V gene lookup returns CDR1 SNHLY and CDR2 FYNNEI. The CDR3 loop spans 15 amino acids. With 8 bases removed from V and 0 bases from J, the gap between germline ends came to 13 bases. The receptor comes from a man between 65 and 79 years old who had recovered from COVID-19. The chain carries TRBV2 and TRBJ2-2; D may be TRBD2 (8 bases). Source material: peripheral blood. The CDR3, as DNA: TGTGCCAGCGGGACAGCGGGAGCGAACACCGGGGAGCTGTTTTTT. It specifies CASGTAGANTGELFF.